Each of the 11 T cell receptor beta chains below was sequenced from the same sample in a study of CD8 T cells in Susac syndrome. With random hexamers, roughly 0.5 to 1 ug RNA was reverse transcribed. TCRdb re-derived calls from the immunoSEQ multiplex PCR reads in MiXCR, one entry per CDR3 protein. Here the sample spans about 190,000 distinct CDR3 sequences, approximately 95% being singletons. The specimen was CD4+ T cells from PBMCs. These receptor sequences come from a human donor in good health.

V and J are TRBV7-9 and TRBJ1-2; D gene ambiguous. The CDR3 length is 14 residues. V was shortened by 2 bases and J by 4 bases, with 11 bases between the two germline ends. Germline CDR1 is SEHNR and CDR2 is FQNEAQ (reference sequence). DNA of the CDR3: TGTGCCAGCAGCTTATGGGAGGGCCCCTATGGCTACACCTTC. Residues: CASSLWEGPYGYTF.

CDR3 in amino acids: CASSHPTSTSTDTQYF. CDR3 in DNA: TGTGCCAGCAGTCACCCCACTAGTACTAGCACAGATACGCAGTATTTT. The V and J genes are TRBV3-1 and TRBJ2-3; TRBD2 might be the D (5 bases). Germline values: CDR1 LGHDT, CDR2 YNNKEL (reference sequence). CDR3 length: 16 amino acids. V lost 6 bases to trimming and J lost 0 bases, with 16 bases between them.

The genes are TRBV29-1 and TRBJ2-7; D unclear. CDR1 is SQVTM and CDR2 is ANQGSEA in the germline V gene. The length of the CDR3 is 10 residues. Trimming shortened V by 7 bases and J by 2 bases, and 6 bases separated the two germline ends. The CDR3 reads CSAGPYEQYV. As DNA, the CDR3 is TGCAGCGCCGGGCCCTACGAGCAGTACGTC.

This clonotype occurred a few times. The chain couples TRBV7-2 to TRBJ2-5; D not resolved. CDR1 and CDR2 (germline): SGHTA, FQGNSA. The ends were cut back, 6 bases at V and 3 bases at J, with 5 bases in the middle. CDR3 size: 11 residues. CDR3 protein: CASSSEETQYF. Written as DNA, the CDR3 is TGTGCCAGCAGTTCGGAAGAGACCCAGTACTTC.

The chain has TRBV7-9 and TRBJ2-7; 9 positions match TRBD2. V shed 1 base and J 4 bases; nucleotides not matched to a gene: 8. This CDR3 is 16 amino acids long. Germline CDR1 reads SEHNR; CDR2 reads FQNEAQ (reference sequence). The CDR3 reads CASSLGSSGMSYEQYV. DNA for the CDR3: TGTGCCAGCAGCTTAGGCTCTAGCGGGATGAGTTACGAGCAGTACGTC.

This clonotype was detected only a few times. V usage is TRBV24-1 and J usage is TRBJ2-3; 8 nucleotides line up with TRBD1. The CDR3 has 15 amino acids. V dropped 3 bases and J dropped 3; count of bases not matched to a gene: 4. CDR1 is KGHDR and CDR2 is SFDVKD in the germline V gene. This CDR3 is CATSDPTGDTDTQYF. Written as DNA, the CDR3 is TGTGCCACCAGTGATCCGACAGGGGATACAGATACGCAGTATTTT.

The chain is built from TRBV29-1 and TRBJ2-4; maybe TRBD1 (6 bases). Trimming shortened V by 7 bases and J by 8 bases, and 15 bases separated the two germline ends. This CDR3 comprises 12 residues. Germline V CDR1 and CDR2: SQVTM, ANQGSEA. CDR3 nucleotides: TGCAGCGCCCACAGGGTTTCAGACATTCAGTACTTC. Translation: CSAHRVSDIQYF.

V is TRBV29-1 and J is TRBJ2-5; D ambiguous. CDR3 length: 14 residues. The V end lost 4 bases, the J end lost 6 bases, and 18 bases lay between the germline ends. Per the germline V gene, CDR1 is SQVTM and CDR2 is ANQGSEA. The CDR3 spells CSVGVKTPKKTQYF. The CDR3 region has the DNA TGCAGCGTTGGGGTCAAGACCCCCAAAAAGACCCAGTACTTC.

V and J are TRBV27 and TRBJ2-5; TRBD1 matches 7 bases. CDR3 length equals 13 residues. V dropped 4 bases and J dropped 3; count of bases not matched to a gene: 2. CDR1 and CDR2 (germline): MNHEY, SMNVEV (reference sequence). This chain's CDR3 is CASSYTGEETQYF. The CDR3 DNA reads TGTGCCAGCAGTTATACAGGGGAAGAGACCCAGTACTTC.

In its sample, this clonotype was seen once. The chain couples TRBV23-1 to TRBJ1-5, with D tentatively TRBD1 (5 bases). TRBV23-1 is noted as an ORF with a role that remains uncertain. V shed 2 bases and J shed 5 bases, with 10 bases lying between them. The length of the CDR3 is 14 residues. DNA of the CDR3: TGCGCCAGCAGTCAACGGGGCGGGGATCAGCCCCAGCATTTT. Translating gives CASSQRGGDQPQHF.

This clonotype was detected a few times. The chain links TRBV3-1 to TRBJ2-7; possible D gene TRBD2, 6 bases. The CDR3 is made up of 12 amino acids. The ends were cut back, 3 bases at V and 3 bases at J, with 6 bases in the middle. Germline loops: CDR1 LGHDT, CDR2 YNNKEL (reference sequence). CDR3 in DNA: TGTGCCAGCAGCCAGGGGGGCTACGAGCAGTACTTC. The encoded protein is CASSQGGYEQYF.